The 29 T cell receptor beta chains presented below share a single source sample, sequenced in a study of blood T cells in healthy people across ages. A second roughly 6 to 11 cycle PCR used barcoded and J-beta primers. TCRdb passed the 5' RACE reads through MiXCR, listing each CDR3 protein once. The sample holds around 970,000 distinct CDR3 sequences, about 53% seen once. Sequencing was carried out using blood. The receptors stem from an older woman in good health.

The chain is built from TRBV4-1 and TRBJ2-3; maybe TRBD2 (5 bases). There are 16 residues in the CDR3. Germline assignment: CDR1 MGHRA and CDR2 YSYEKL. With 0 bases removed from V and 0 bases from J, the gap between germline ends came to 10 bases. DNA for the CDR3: TGCGCCAGCAGCCAAGACCCTAGGAGGAGCACAGATACGCAGTATTTT. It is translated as CASSQDPRRSTDTQYF.

CDR3 protein: CSARSWEVGTQYF. CDR3 DNA sequence: TGCAGTGCTAGGTCATGGGAGGTGGGGACCCAGTACTTC. The rearrangement joins TRBV20-1 to TRBJ2-5; tentative D call: TRBD2 (6 bases). The CDR3 sequence is 13 residues long. Germline V gives CDR1 DFQATT, CDR2 SNEGSKA (reference sequence). Trimming removed 3 bases from V and 7 bases from J, with 15 bases in between.

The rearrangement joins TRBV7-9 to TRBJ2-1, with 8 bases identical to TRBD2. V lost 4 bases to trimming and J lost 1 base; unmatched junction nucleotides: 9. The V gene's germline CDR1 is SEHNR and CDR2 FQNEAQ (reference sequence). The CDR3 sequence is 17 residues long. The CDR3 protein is CASSSTRSGSSYNEQFF. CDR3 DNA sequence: TGTGCCAGCAGCTCCACTAGGAGCGGGAGTTCCTACAATGAGCAGTTCTTC.

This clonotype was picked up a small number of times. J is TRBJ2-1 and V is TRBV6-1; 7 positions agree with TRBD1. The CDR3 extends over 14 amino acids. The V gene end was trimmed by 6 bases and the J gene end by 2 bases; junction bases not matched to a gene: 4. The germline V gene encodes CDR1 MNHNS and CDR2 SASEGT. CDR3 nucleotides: TGTGCCAGCAGGTCAGGGGGAACCTACAATGAGCAGTTCTTC. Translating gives CASRSGGTYNEQFF.

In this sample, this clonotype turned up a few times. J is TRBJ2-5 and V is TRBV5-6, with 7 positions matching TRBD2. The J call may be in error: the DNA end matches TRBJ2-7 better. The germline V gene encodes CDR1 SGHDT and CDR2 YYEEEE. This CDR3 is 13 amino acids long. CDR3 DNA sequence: TGTGCCAGCAGCGTGGTAAGGGAGGGCGAGCAGTACTTC. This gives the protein CASSVVREGEQYF.

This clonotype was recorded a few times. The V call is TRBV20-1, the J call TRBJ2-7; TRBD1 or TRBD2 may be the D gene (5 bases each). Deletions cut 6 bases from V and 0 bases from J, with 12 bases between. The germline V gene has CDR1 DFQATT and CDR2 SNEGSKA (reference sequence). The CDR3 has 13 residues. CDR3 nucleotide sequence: TGCAGTGCGTGGGACGGTAGCTCCTACGAGCAGTACTTC. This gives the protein CSAWDGSSYEQYF.

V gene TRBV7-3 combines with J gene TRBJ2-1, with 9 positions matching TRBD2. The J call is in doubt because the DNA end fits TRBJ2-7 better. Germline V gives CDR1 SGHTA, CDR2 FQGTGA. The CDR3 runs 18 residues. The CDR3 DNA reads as TGTGCCAGCAGCTTAACAGAGTCGGCGACTAGCGGTTACAATGAGCAGTACTTC. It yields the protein CASSLTESATSGYNEQYF.

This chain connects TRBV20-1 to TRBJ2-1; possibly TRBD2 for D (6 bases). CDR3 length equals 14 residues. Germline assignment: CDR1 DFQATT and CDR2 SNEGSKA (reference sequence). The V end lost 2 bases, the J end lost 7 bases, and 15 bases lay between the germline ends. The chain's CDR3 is CSARRGTPNNEQFF. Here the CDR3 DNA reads TGCAGTGCTAGACGAGGGACTCCAAATAATGAGCAGTTCTTC.

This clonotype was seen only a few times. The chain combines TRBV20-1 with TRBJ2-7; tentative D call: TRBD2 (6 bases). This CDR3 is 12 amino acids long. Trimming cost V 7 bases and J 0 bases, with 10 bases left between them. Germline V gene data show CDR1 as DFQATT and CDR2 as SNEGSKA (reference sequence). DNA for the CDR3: TGCAGTGTTGGAGGGGACTCCTACGAGCAGTACTTC. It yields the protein CSVGGDSYEQYF.

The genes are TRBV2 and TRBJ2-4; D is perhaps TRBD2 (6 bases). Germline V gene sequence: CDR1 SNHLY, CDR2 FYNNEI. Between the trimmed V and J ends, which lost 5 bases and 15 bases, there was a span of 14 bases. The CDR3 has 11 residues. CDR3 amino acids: CASSRGTHGYF. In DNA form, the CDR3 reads TGTGCCAGCAGTCGCGGGACTCACGGGTACTTC.

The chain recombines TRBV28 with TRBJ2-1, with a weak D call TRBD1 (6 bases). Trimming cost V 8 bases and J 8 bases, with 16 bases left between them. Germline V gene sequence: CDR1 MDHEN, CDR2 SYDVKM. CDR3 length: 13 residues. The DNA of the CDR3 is TGTGCCAGCGGGTACTTCAGGGGCGATGAGCAGTTCTTC. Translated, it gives CASGYFRGDEQFF.

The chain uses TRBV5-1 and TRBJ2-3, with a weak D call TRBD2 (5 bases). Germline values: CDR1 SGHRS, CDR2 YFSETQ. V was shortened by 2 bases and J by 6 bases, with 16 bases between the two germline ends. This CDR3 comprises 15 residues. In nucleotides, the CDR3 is TGCGCCAGCAGCTTTGATGTGCGCGGGTCGGATACGCAGTATTTT. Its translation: CASSFDVRGSDTQYF.

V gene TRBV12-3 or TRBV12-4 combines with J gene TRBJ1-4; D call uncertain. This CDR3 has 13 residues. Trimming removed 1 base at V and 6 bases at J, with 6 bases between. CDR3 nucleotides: TGTGCCAGCAGTTTAGGAGCCTATGAAAAACTGTTTTTT. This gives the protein CASSLGAYEKLFF.

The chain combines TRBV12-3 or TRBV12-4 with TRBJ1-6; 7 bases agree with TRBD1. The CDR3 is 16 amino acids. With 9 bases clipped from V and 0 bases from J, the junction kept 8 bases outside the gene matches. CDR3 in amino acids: CASSPDRSSYNSPLHF. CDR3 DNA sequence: TGTGCCAGTTCTCCGGACAGGAGCTCCTATAATTCACCCCTCCACTTT.

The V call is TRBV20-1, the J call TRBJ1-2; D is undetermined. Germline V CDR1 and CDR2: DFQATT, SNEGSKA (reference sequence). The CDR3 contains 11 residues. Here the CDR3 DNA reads TGCAGGGGCGTGGCGGGCCATGGCTACACCTTC. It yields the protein CRGVAGHGYTF.

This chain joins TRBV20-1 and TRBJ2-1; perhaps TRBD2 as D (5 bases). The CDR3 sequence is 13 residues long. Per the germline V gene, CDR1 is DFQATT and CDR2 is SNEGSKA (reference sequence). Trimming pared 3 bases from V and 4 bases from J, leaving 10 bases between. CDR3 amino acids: CSASASRYNEQFF. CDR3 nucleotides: TGCAGTGCTAGTGCTAGCAGATACAATGAGCAGTTCTTC.

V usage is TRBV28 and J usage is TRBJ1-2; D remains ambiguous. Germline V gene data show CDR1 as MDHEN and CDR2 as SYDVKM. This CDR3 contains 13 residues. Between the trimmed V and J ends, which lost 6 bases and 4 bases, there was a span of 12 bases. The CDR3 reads CASSRNRPYGYTF. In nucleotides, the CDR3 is TGTGCCAGCAGCCGTAACCGTCCCTATGGCTACACCTTC.

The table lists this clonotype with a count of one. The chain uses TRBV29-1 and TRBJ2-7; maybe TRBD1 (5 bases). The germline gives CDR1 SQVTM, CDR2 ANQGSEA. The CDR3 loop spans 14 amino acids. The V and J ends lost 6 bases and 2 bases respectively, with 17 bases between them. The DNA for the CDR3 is TGCAGCGTGGCCAGGACATTAGAAGCCTACGAGCAGTACTTC. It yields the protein CSVARTLEAYEQYF.

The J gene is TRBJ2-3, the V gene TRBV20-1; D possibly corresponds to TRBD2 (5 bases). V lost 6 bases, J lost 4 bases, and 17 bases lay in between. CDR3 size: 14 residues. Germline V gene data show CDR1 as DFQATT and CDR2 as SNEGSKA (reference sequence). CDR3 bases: TGCAGTGCCCGGGCAGTGGGAGTTTCAGATACGCAGTATTTT. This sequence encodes CSARAVGVSDTQYF.

The CDR3 loop reads CASSLMDRKDEQYF. The CDR3 bases are TGTGCCAGCAGTTTAATGGACAGGAAAGACGAGCAGTACTTC. This chain uses TRBV12-3 or TRBV12-4 with TRBJ2-7, with 7 bases fitting TRBD1. This CDR3 is built from 14 residues. V lost 2 bases and J lost 5; bases outside the gene matches: 6.

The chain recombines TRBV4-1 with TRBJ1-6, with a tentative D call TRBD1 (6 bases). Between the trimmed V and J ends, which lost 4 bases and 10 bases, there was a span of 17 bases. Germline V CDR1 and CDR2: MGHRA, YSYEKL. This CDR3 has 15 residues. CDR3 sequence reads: CASSPGEDRRSPLHF. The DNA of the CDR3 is TGCGCCAGCAGCCCGGGGGAGGACAGACGATCACCCCTCCACTTT.

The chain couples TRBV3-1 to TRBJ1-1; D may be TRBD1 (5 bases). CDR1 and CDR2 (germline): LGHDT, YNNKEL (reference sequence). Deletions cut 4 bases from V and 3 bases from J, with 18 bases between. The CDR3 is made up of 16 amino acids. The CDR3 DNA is TGTGCCAGCAGCCCCCGCGACAGTTACAAATACACTGAAGCTTTCTTT. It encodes CASSPRDSYKYTEAFF.

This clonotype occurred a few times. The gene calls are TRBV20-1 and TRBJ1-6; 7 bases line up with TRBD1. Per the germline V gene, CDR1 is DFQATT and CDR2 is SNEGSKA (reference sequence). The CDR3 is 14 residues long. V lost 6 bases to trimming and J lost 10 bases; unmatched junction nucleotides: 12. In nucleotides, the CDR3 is TGCAGTGCATCTAGGGGACAGCATCGATCACCCCTCCACTTT. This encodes CSASRGQHRSPLHF.

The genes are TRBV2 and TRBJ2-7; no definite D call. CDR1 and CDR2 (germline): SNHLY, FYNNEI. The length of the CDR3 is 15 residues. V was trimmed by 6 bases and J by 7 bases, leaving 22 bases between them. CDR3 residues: CASRVLRNSYNEQYF. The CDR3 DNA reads TGTGCCAGCAGGGTTCTCAGGAACTCCTACAATGAGCAGTACTTC.

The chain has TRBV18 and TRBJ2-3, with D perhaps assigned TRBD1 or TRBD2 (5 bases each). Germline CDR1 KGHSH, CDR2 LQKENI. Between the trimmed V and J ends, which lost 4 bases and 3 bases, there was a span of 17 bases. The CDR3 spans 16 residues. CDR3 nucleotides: TGTGCCAGCTCACTGGAGACACGGGACCGAACAGATACGCAGTATTTT. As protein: CASSLETRDRTDTQYF.

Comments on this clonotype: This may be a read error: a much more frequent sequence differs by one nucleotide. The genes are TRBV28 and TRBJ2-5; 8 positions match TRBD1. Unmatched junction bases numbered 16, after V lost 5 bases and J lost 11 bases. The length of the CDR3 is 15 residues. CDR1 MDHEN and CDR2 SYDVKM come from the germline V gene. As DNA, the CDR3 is TGTGCCAGCAGTGGAGAAGGACAGGGATCGAATGAGCAGTACTTC. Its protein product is CASSGEGQGSNEQYF.

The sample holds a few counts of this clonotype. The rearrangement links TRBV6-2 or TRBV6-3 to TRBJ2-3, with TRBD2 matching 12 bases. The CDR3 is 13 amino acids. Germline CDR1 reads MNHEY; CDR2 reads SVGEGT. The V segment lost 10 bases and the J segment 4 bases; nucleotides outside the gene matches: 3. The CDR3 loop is CATRLAGADTQYF. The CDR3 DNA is TGTGCCACCCGACTAGCGGGAGCAGATACGCAGTATTTT.

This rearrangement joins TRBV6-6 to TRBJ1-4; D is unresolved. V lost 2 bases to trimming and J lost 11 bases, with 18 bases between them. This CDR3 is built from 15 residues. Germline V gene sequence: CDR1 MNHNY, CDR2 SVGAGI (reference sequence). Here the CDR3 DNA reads TGTGCCAGCAGTTACCTATTAGGCCCTTCGGGGAAACTGTTTTTT. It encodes CASSYLLGPSGKLFF.

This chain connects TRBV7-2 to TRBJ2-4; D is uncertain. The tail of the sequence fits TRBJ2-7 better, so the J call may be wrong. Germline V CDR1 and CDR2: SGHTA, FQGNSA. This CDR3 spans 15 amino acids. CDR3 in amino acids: CASSQAMGSPYEQYF. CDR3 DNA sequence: TGTGCCAGCAGTCAGGCGATGGGATCCCCCTACGAGCAGTACTTC.